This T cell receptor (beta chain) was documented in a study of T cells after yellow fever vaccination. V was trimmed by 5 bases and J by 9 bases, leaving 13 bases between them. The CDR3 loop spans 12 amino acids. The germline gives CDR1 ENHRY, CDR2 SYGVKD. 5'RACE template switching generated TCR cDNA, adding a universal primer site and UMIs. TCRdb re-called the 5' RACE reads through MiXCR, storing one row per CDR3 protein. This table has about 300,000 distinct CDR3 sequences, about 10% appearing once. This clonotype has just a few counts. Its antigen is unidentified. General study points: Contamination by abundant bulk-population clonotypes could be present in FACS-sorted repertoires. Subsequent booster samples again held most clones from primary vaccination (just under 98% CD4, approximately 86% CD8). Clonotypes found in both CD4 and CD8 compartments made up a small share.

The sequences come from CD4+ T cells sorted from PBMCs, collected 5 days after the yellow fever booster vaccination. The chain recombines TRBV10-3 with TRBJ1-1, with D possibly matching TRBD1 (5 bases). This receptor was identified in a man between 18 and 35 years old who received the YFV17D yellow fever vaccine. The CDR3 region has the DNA TGTGCCATCAGTTATGGGGGAGTGAAAGCTTTCTTT. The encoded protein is CAISYGGVKAFF.